What follows is one T cell receptor (beta chain) and its context. This sample is drawn from a study of identical twins. There are 15 residues in the CDR3. V was shortened by 5 bases and J by 7 bases, with 21 bases between the two germline ends. Germline CDR1 and CDR2: DFQATT and SNEGSKA (reference sequence). TCRdb called the 5' RACE reads again in MiXCR, with one record for every CDR3 protein. The sample shows over 500,000 distinct CDR3 sequences, about 20% of them seen only once. These data are also associated with another study on T cells expressing NK-cell markers.

Sequenced: CD4+ T cells sorted from blood. This rearrangement joins TRBV20-1 to TRBJ2-1; the D gene could be TRBD1 or TRBD2 (5 bases each). The clonotype was recovered from a woman between 18 and 30 years old in good health. CDR3 nucleotide sequence: TGCAGTGCTTCTGCCGGGAACAGGTTCGAGAATGAGCAGTTCTTC. Protein sequence: CSASAGNRFENEQFF.